This TCR beta chain was captured in a study of blood T cells in healthy people across ages (dated by TCRdb to about 2015). For the wider study: In model experiments, template switching captured about one uniquely barcoded TCR beta cDNA molecule for every two T cells. To track age-related changes in TCR beta repertoire diversity, the study relied on deep sequencing normalized with unique cDNA molecular identifiers. Using the same blood draw, the study looked at two additional independent replicas of 1 million unique cDNA reads for two donors, one aged 18 to 30 and the other aged 80 or older. Donors of different ages were randomly distributed across sequencing lanes to avoid experimental bias. Four age groups were formed from the donors: young (average 16 years), middle-aged (approximately 40), aged (approximately 60) and long-lived (roughly 88).

For CDR1 and CDR2, the germline V gene lists KGHSH and LQKENI. Including the terminal cysteine and phenylalanine, the CDR3 comprises 14 residues. Only the CDR3 DNA is retained, 42 bases long and in frame from the first base. The V end gives up 6 bases and the J end 7 bases, leaving 9 bases in the junction not matched to a gene. Donors were 39 systemically healthy Caucasian individuals from Russia aged roughly 6 to 90 years. Each donor gave roughly 9.5 milliliters of peripheral blood, collected into EDTA-treated Vacutainer tubes. Ficoll-Paque density-gradient centrifugation was used to isolate PBMCs, with at least 7 million obtained per sample. Trizol reagent was used to extract total RNA from the PBMCs, yielding at least 6 micrograms per sample. Naive CD45RAhigh/CD27high T cell percentages were measured by flow cytometry on a PBMC aliquot from every donor. Libraries were built with 5' RACE. Sequencing was performed on an Illumina HiSeq 2500. A second PCR of about 6 to 12 cycles was run with a J-beta primer mix and a sample-barcoded 5' primer. A template-switch 5' adaptor carrying 12 random nucleotides introduced a unique molecular identifier onto each TCR beta cDNA molecule. Each sample yielded at least 3 million CDR3-containing paired-end reads. First-strand cDNA synthesis was performed from all RNA using the Mint cDNA synthesis kit, with priming by a TRBC-specific oligonucleotide. After uracil-DNA glycosylase treatment, a first 18-cycle PCR used universal primers M1SS and BC2_uni_R on all cDNA. The paper's processing steps were these. Normalization of each sample was performed by random selection of 1 million high-quality reads, each carrying a distinct molecular identifier. Instead of being binned into consensus sequences, reads that shared molecular identifiers were thrown out. MiTCR, with a Q25 quality threshold and the strictest error-elimination algorithm, was used for CDR3 identification, clonotype clustering and error correction. A nonparametric unseen species model with Euler transformation was used to estimate lower-bound total TCR beta diversity. Starting from the raw public reads, TCRdb applied fastp trimming at Q25, assembled clones with MiXCR and retained in-frame beta chains. Merged by CDR3 protein, the rows form single entries marked with the most common genes and DNA. V and J calls and clone size were set by TCRdb, not the authors. This sample holds about 1,800,000 distinct CDR3 sequences; 28% were observed only once. Jointly, the top ten make up 7.7% of the sample.

Study-wide findings and limitations: Because profiling used bulk unsorted PBMCs, naive and antigen-experienced compartments could not be compared conclusively. Compared with the aged group, the long-lived group had more naive CD4+ T cells, fewer expanded clones and increased TCR diversity, a pattern suggesting age selection. Estimates of total diversity based on one million sequenced T cells were considered lower bounds and underestimates. As age increased, observed TCR beta diversity per million T cells dropped in a roughly linear way, and a significant reduction was already evident by age about 40. The percentage of naive T cells measured by flow cytometry correlated strongly with observed TCR beta diversity. Because the CMV infection status of the donors was unknown, age-related changes in expanded clonotypes may potentially have been confounded.

On this clonotype itself: Its binding antigen is unknown. No clone much larger than this one lies a single base away; base qualities are absent.

This sequence was found in a woman in her twenties or thirties in good health. The rearrangement joined TRBV18 to TRBJ2-1; a stretch of 7 junction bases matches TRBD1. Sequencing was performed on blood. The CDR3 loop reads CASSTYTGDNEQFF. DNA sequence: TGTGCCAGCTCCACGTATACAGGGGATAATGAGCAGTTCTTC. With the rest looked up from the reference TRBV18 and TRBJ2-1 genes rather than sequenced, the full variable domain is NAGVMQNPRHLVRRRGQEARLRCSPMKGHSHVYWYRQLPEEGLKFMVYLQKENIIDESGMPKERFSAEFPKEGPSILRIQQVVRGDSAAYFCASSTYTGDNEQFFGPGTRLTVL.